This T cell receptor (beta chain) was profiled in a study of blood T cell repertoires in COVID-19. The overall study: Acute-phase and convalescent COVID-19 samples originated in the United States, Italy and Spain. The cDNA or gDNA used as material had been derived from T cells, B-cell-depleted T cells, or PBMCs.

In the original analysis: It was from reference gene primer amplification that nucleated cell counts were estimated. The assay was immunoSEQ multiplex PCR, and TCRdb's table has in-frame clones only and misses some. V and J calls plus clone size are reproduced from that table; the DNA served to infer D and trimming. The table records more than 150,000 clones, approximately 80% of them present only once. From germline, CDR1 is SGHTA and CDR2 FQGTGA. Trimming took off 2 bases at V and 2 bases at J, with 8 bases between the two ends. The CDR3 loop spans 14 amino acids. The receptor was derived from a man aged 55 to 70 with acute or convalescent COVID-19. The chain has TRBV7-3 and TRBJ2-3; D gene uncertain. The material sequenced was peripheral blood. This CDR3 is CASSLQVPTDTQYF. DNA for the CDR3: TGTGCCAGCAGCTTACAGGTTCCCACAGATACGCAGTATTTT.